The clone carrying this T cell receptor (beta chain) occurred a few times. Seattle enrolled patients during active infection and tracked them longitudinally. This CDR3 spans 15 amino acids. Looked up from germline, CDR1 is LNHDA and CDR2 is SQIVND (reference sequence). V lost 6 bases and J lost 2; bases outside the gene matches: 7. This sample stems from a study of blood T cell repertoires in COVID-19. Study details: Sites in the United States, Italy and Spain provided acute and convalescent COVID-19 samples. PBMCs, B-cell-depleted T cells, or T cells were the source of the cDNA or gDNA that made up the material.

Using immunoSEQ multiplex PCR, the repertoire was profiled, and TCRdb retains in-frame clones only, with some absent. The table lists approximately 170,000 clones, approximately 86% of them singletons. Input material: peripheral blood. The receptor was derived from a man older than 75 with COVID-19, enrolled during active disease. This chain uses TRBV19 with TRBJ1-2; TRBD1 aligns across 9 bases. For the CDR3, the DNA is TGTGCCAGTAGCCCCGGGACAGGGCCGAACTATGGCTACACCTTC. Its translation: CASSPGTGPNYGYTF.